This T cell receptor (beta chain) was recorded in a study of neurological immune-mediated disorders. CDR1 is SGDLS, CDR2 YYNGEE, per germline. V was trimmed by 4 bases and J by 6 bases, leaving 10 bases between them. The CDR3 spans 12 residues. The cDNA was produced through 5'RACE with 10-nucleotide random UMIs. Each CDR3 protein is one row after TCRdb ran MiXCR on the 5' RACE reads. The table shows about 55,000 distinct CDR3 sequences, with over 3.5% occurring only once. This clonotype was seen at least ten times. The receptor comes from a woman aged 35 to 49 with multiple sclerosis. Sequencing input: CD4+ T cells from blood. The rearrangement links TRBV9 to TRBJ1-1; no clear D gene. CDR3 bases: TGTGCCAGCAGCCCGGCCCAGGCTGAAGCTTTCTTT. Translating it yields CASSPAQAEAFF.